Only a few counts were recorded for the clone carrying this TCR beta chain. As yet, its antigen is unknown. Read coverage stops 3 residues before the CDR3 terminus; the germline J gene supplies the remainder. The data originate from a study of T cell clonality in common variable immunodeficiency. Findings and caveats of the study: In common variable immunodeficiency, TCR beta chains reportedly carried fewer deletions and N-nucleotide insertions.

The germline V and J ends were trimmed by 5 bases and 0 bases, with 10 bases remaining between them. The CDR3 is 14 residues long. The germline V gene encodes CDR1 LNHDA and CDR2 SQIVND (reference sequence). The data were produced by immunoSEQ multiplex PCR, yet TCRdb's version contains in-frame clones alone and is incomplete. The repertoire consists of some 17,000 clones, none detected only once. The chain combines TRBV19 with TRBJ1-1, with D possibly matching TRBD1 (6 bases). The sequenced sample consisted of peripheral blood mononuclear cells. The TCR comes from a human donor with common variable immunodeficiency. CDR3 sequence: CASSPRTVNTEAFF. CDR3 bases read: TGTGCCAGTAGTCCACGGACAGTGAACACTGAA.